Each of the 29 T cell receptor beta chains below was sequenced from the same sample in a study of blood T cell repertoires in COVID-19. Some clones are missing from TCRdb's copy, which holds only in-frame ones; the method was immunoSEQ multiplex PCR. The table has approximately 250,000 clones, approximately 87% seen once. Sequencing was performed on peripheral blood. The receptors derive from a man aged 60 to 69 who had recovered from COVID-19.

The chain combines TRBV19 with TRBJ1-3; D call uncertain. Germline V gene sequence: CDR1 LNHDA, CDR2 SQIVND (reference sequence). The CDR3 consists of 14 residues. V lost 6 bases and J 1 base, leaving 10 bases between the germline ends. Here the CDR3 DNA reads TGTGCCAGTAGGCCCAGTCTTTCTGGAAACACCATATATTTT. The encoded protein is CASRPSLSGNTIYF.

This clone turned up a few times. The chain recombines TRBV5-1 with TRBJ2-2; no reliable D call. The V gene lost 2 bases and the J gene lost 5 bases, with 4 bases spanning the gap. Germline V gives CDR1 SGHRS, CDR2 YFSETQ. The CDR3 has 12 amino acids. The CDR3, as DNA: TGCGCCAGCAGCTTCCAGACCGGGGAGCTGTTTTTT. Amino acids: CASSFQTGELFF.

The V gene is TRBV11-2, the J gene TRBJ1-1; 8 positions agree with TRBD1. This CDR3 contains 15 residues. Germline values: CDR1 SGHAT, CDR2 FQNNGV. With 6 bases clipped from V and 2 bases from J, the junction kept 8 bases outside the gene matches. The CDR3 DNA is TGTGCCAGCAGGTTTACTACAGGGGGAAACACTGAAGCTTTCTTT. It specifies CASRFTTGGNTEAFF.

The CDR3 loop reads CASSLGQNSGNTIYF. In DNA form, the CDR3 reads TGCGCCAGCAGCTTGGGACAGAACTCTGGAAACACCATATATTTT. The chain links TRBV5-1 to TRBJ1-3; possibly TRBD1 for D (5 bases). The CDR3 sequence is 15 residues long. V lost 0 bases to trimming and J lost 0 bases, with 7 bases between them. Germline values: CDR1 SGHRS, CDR2 YFSETQ.

The rearrangement links TRBV5-1 to TRBJ1-4, with TRBD1 matching 7 bases. The CDR3 extends over 16 amino acids. With 4 bases clipped from V and 4 bases from J, the junction kept 10 bases outside the gene matches. The germline CDR1 and CDR2 sequences are SGHRS and YFSETQ. The CDR3 loop is CASSPTGLGINEKLFF. As DNA, the CDR3 is TGCGCCAGCAGCCCGACAGGGCTGGGGATTAATGAAAAACTGTTTTTT.

This rearrangement joins TRBV7-8 to TRBJ2-7; TRBD2 matches 7 bases. V was clipped by 0 bases and J by 2 bases; unmatched bases: 4. From germline, CDR1 is SGHVS and CDR2 FQNEAQ. This CDR3 has 15 residues. CDR3: CASSLAGGGTYEQYF. The DNA for the CDR3 is TGTGCCAGCAGCTTAGCGGGCGGGGGAACCTACGAGCAGTACTTC.

The V gene is TRBV30, the J gene TRBJ1-2; 10 bases are shared with TRBD1. Germline CDR1 reads GTSNPN; CDR2 reads SVGIG (reference sequence). The junction had 6 bases not matched to a gene; V was cut back by 1 base and J by 7 bases. The CDR3 covers 14 residues. This CDR3 is CAWSDRQGAAGYTF. In DNA, the CDR3 is TGTGCCTGGAGTGACCGACAGGGGGCCGCTGGCTACACCTTC.

This chain's CDR3 is CATSSDSGGRTDTQYF. DNA for the CDR3: TGTGCCACCAGCAGTGATAGCGGGGGCCGCACAGATACGCAGTATTTT. The chain combines TRBV15 with TRBJ2-3; 9 bases align to TRBD2. The CDR3 has 16 residues. CDR1 LNHNV and CDR2 YYDKDF come from the germline V gene (reference sequence). Trimming removed 3 bases from V and 1 base from J; junction bases left unmatched: 5.

The V call is TRBV5-1, the J call TRBJ1-6; maybe TRBD1 (5 bases). This CDR3 has 14 residues. Trimming pared 3 bases from V and 8 bases from J, leaving 12 bases between. In germline, CDR1 is SGHRS, CDR2 YFSETQ. The CDR3 protein is CASSSLTADSPLHF. DNA for the CDR3: TGCGCCAGCAGCTCGTTGACAGCTGATTCACCCCTCCACTTT.

V gene TRBV10-3 combines with J gene TRBJ1-2; D possibly corresponds to TRBD1 (6 bases). The CDR3 is made up of 12 amino acids. The germline V and J ends were trimmed by 2 bases and 7 bases, with 8 bases remaining between them. Germline V CDR1 and CDR2: ENHRY, SYGVKD. Here the CDR3 DNA reads TGTGCCATCAGTGAGAACAGGGCTGGCTACACCTTC. Translating it yields CAISENRAGYTF.

This clone was recorded once. The chain has TRBV7-6 and TRBJ2-1; 10 bases fit TRBD2. Trimming took 5 bases from V and 5 from J; bases not matched to a gene: 15. Germline CDR1 and CDR2: SGHVS and FNYEAQ. The CDR3 sequence is 18 residues long. CDR3 nucleotides: TGTGCCAGCAGCCCTACTCCTTCAAGAGCGGGAGGGGACAATGAGCAGTTCTTC. Protein product: CASSPTPSRAGGDNEQFF.

V is TRBV19 and J is TRBJ1-4, with D possibly TRBD1 on 5 matching bases. Trimming cost V 5 bases and J 2 bases, with 15 bases left between them. The CDR3 totals 16 residues. Germline CDR1 LNHDA, CDR2 SQIVND (reference sequence). The CDR3 here is CASSPARASTNEKLFF. The CDR3 region has the DNA TGTGCCAGTAGTCCTGCCAGGGCCTCTACTAATGAAAAACTGTTTTTT.

The V gene is TRBV3-1 (or the pseudogene TRBV3-2), the J gene TRBJ2-7; TRBD1 agrees at 12 bases. The CDR3 has 15 residues. CDR1 and CDR2 (germline): LGHDT, YNNKEL (reference sequence). J gave up 4 bases and V 4 bases, and 5 bases lay outside the gene matches. The CDR3 region is CASSPWGQGAYEQYF. The CDR3 bases are TGTGCCAGCAGCCCGTGGGGACAGGGGGCGTACGAGCAGTACTTC.

The chain has TRBV5-6 and TRBJ2-4; D remains unclear. V lost 0 bases to trimming and J lost 0 bases, with 7 bases between them. The CDR3 is 15 residues long. The germline V gene has CDR1 SGHDT and CDR2 YYEEEE. The CDR3 sequence is CASSLAPRAKNIQYF. Here the CDR3 DNA reads TGTGCCAGCAGCTTGGCTCCGAGAGCCAAAAACATTCAGTACTTC.

This clone was counted only a few times. This rearrangement joins TRBV29-1 to TRBJ2-7; perhaps TRBD2 as D (5 bases). V lost 7 bases and J 3 bases, leaving 16 bases between the germline ends. Per germline, CDR1 SQVTM and CDR2 ANQGSEA. The CDR3 runs to 13 residues. The CDR3: CSAVLGTSYEQYF. The DNA of the CDR3 is TGCAGCGCCGTACTGGGCACTAGCTACGAGCAGTACTTC.

The chain recombines TRBV2 with TRBJ2-6, with 9 positions matching TRBD1. In germline, CDR1 is SNHLY, CDR2 FYNNEI. Unmatched junction bases numbered 10, after V lost 7 bases and J lost 9 bases. The CDR3 runs 15 residues. The CDR3 coding sequence is TGTGCCAGCAAGGGAGACAGGGGGAGTTTCAACGTCCTGACTTTC. As protein: CASKGDRGSFNVLTF.

V and J are TRBV4-2 and TRBJ2-2, with 7 bases matching TRBD1. The germline V gene has CDR1 LGHNA and CDR2 YNFKEQ. The CDR3 runs 16 residues. V lost 1 base, J lost 0 bases, and 2 bases stayed unmatched. CDR3 sequence (DNA): TGTGCCAGCAGCCAAGTCGGGACAGCGAACACCGGGGAGCTGTTTTTT. This gives the protein CASSQVGTANTGELFF.

This chain connects TRBV27 to TRBJ1-4; TRBD1 matches 11 bases. With 5 bases clipped from V and 5 bases from J, the junction kept 7 bases outside the gene matches. The CDR3 runs 16 residues. The germline V gene encodes CDR1 MNHEY and CDR2 SMNVEV (reference sequence). CDR3 DNA: TGTGCCAGCAGTCTAAGTCGGACAGGGGGCAATGAAAAACTGTTTTTT. This codes for CASSLSRTGGNEKLFF.

This clone turned up a few times. The rearrangement links TRBV9 to TRBJ1-6, with TRBD1 as a possible D gene (6 bases). Germline V CDR1 and CDR2: SGDLS, YYNGEE. Trimming left V 6 bases short and J 1 base short, with 11 bases between. The CDR3 runs 15 residues. Here the CDR3 reads CASTRGGSYNSPLHF. The DNA of the CDR3 is TGTGCCAGCACAAGGGGGGGATCCTATAATTCACCCCTCCACTTT.

This clone has just a few counts. The rearrangement uses TRBV4-2 and TRBJ2-5; 11 nucleotides match TRBD2. The germline V gene encodes CDR1 LGHNA and CDR2 YNFKEQ. This CDR3 contains 15 residues. Trimming took 1 base from V and 5 from J; bases not matched to a gene: 3. CDR3 in amino acids: CASSQASSGGETQYF. CDR3 bases: TGTGCCAGCAGCCAAGCGTCTAGCGGGGGGGAGACCCAGTACTTC.

CDR3 DNA: TGTGCCATCAGTGAGAGTATAGCGGCGTCCGAGCAGTACTTC. Translated: CAISESIAASEQYF. The chain employs TRBV10-3 and TRBJ2-7, with D possibly TRBD2 on 6 matching bases. Germline assignment: CDR1 ENHRY and CDR2 SYGVKD. The CDR3 is made up of 14 amino acids. V dropped 2 bases and J dropped 6 bases, with 14 bases sitting between them.

This rearrangement joins TRBV19 to TRBJ2-7; possibly TRBD1 for D (5 bases). V lost 4 bases, J lost 2 bases, and 15 bases lay in between. Germline CDR1 reads LNHDA; CDR2 reads SQIVND (reference sequence). The CDR3 runs 15 residues. CDR3 in amino acids: CASSRSLTGAYEQYF. In nucleotides, the CDR3 is TGTGCCAGTAGTAGATCCCTAACAGGAGCCTACGAGCAGTACTTC.

V usage is TRBV5-1 and J usage is TRBJ2-7; D may be TRBD2 (5 bases). The germline gives CDR1 SGHRS, CDR2 YFSETQ. The germline V and J ends were trimmed by 3 bases and 3 bases, with 10 bases remaining between them. This CDR3 region has 13 residues. The CDR3 region has the DNA TGCGCCAGCAGCTCCGGAGGCCTCTACGAGCAGTACTTC. This translates into CASSSGGLYEQYF.

This clone was observed once. The same CDR3 arises from other DNA sequences in this sample as well. The chain employs TRBV3-1 (or the pseudogene TRBV3-2) and TRBJ1-6; D unresolved. V gave up 4 bases and J gave up 2 bases, with 9 bases separating them. Germline lookup yields CDR1 LGHDT and CDR2 YNNKEL (reference sequence). There are 15 residues in the CDR3. CDR3 nucleotide sequence: TGTGCCAGCAGCCCAAGGCAGGCCTATAATTCACCCCTCCACTTT. Translated: CASSPRQAYNSPLHF.

This rearrangement joins TRBV10-3 to TRBJ2-3, with TRBD2 identical over 10 bases. CDR1 ENHRY and CDR2 SYGVKD come from the germline V gene. After removal of 0 bases from V and 2 bases from J, the junction contained 17 bases not matched to a gene. The CDR3 loop spans 21 amino acids. Here the CDR3 DNA reads TGTGCCATCAGTGAGTCGGGACAGCCGCGACTAGCGGGTCCAAACACAGATACGCAGTATTTT. Protein sequence: CAISESGQPRLAGPNTDTQYF.

CDR3 sequence reads: CASSHRGPPDTQYF. The CDR3 nucleotides are TGTGCCAGCAGCCACAGGGGGCCCCCAGATACGCAGTATTTT. The V and J genes are TRBV7-9 and TRBJ2-3, with 9 bases identical to TRBD1. CDR3 size: 14 residues. V dropped 5 bases and J dropped 4; count of bases not matched to a gene: 4. Germline V gene sequence: CDR1 SEHNR, CDR2 FQNEAQ (reference sequence).

This clone was counted only a few times. The rearrangement uses TRBV19 and TRBJ2-7; 7 nucleotides agree with TRBD1. Trimming removed 2 bases from V and 7 bases from J; junction bases left unmatched: 8. From germline, CDR1 is LNHDA and CDR2 SQIVND (reference sequence). This CDR3 is 14 amino acids long. The CDR3 here is CASSIRQGEGEQYF. CDR3 bases: TGTGCCAGTAGTATACGACAGGGCGAGGGGGAGCAGTACTTC.

In this sample, this clone turned up once. V is TRBV11-2 and J is TRBJ2-7; the match to TRBD1 covers 7 bases. J lost 6 bases, V lost 1 base, and 6 bases had no gene match. The CDR3 has 14 amino acids. The germline V gene has CDR1 SGHAT and CDR2 FQNNGV. DNA for the CDR3: TGTGCCAGCAGCTTAGCCTTGGGACAGCGCGAGCAGTACTTC. It translates to CASSLALGQREQYF.

V usage is TRBV6-5 and J usage is TRBJ2-1, with TRBD1 matching over 9 bases. CDR3 length: 14 amino acids. V shed 10 bases and J 6 bases; nucleotides not matched to a gene: 10. Germline values: CDR1 MNHEY, CDR2 SVGAGI. The CDR3 sequence is CATLDRGFGNEQFF. CDR3 sequence (DNA): TGTGCCACCCTTGACAGGGGGTTCGGCAATGAGCAGTTCTTC.